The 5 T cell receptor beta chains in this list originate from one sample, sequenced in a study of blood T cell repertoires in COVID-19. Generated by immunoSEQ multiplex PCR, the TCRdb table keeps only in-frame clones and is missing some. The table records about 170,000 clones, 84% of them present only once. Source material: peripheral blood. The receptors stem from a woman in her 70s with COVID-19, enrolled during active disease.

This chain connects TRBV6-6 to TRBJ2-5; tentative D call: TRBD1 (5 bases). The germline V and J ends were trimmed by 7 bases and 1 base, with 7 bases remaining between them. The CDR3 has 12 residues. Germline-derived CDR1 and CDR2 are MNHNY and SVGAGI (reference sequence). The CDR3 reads CASKGSQETQYF. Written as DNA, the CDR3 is TGTGCCAGCAAGGGGTCCCAAGAGACCCAGTACTTC.

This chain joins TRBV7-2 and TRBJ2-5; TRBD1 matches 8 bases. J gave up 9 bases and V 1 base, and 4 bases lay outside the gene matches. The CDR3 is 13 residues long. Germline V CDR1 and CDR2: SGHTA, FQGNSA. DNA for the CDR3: TGTGCCAGCAGCTTAGGGACAGGGCAGGCCCAGTACTTC. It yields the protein CASSLGTGQAQYF.

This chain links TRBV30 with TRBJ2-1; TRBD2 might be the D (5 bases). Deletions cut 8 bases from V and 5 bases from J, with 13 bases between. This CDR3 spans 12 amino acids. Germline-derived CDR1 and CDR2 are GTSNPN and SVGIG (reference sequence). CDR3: CATRTRHNEQFF. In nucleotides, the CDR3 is TGTGCCACCCGGACTCGACACAATGAGCAGTTCTTC.

The CDR3 DNA reads as TGTGCCAGAAGCCCCATTAGGAGGGTAAATCAGCCCCAGCATTTT. As protein: CARSPIRRVNQPQHF. V is TRBV5-3 and J is TRBJ1-5, with D uncertain. TRBV5-3 is assigned to the ORF class and has an uncertain function. Trimming stripped 4 bases from V and 4 bases from J, with 15 bases between. The CDR3 is 15 amino acids.

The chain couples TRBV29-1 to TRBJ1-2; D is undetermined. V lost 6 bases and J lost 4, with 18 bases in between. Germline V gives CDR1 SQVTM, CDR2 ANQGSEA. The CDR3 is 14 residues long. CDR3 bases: TGCAGCGTCTCCCCCCCGCAAGCCCGCTATGGCTACACCTTC. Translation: CSVSPPQARYGYTF.